Included here is one TCR beta chain sequence, with context. Its antigen remains unknown. The germline gives CDR1 SGHRS, CDR2 YFSETQ. V gave up 3 bases and J gave up 3 bases; unmatched junction bases: 5. This CDR3 spans 14 amino acids. The data derive from a study of T cell responses to AZD1222 COVID-19 vaccine. The study, taken as a whole, reports: Sampled repertoires all dated from after the peak T cell response. Donors in the cohort were predominantly white British and more often female, and clonal diversity was possibly underestimated. Vaccine-related CD4 TCRs covered spike, predominating at 160-218 and 743-854. Seropositivity was recorded at baseline in only 5 or 6 AZD1222 recipients.

Profiled with immunoSEQ multiplex PCR; TCRdb holds only in-frame clones, not every one. The sample has 90,000 to 150,000 clones; about nine tenths are singletons. The chain uses TRBV5-1 and TRBJ2-7; TRBD1 aligns across 8 bases. The sequences come from peripheral blood, collected on day 0 of AZD1222 vaccination. This TCR derives from an adult in good health. The CDR3 reads CASSSLDRVYEQYF. The CDR3 DNA is TGCGCCAGCAGCTCTCTGGACAGGGTCTACGAGCAGTACTTC. The full variable domain, its missing parts supplied by reference TRBV5-1 and TRBJ2-7, is KAGVTQTPRYLIKTRGQQVTLSCSPISGHRSVSWYQQTPGQGLQFLFEYFSETQRNKGNFPGRFSGRQFSNSRSEMNVSTLELGDSALYLCASSSLDRVYEQYFGPGTRLTVT.